The 16 T cell receptor beta chains reported below all come from one sample, sequenced in a study of high-grade serous ovarian cancer treatment subgroups (dated by TCRdb to the early 2020s). The library relied on the immunoSEQ multiplex PCR assay. TCRdb carries this immuneACCESS record with in-frame sequences only. Its versions omit some clonotypes, under half of them owing to an unresolved V gene in the studies checked, with the rest unexplained. This sample gives around 8,000 clones in total; around 72% of them show up just once. The top ten hold approximately 10% of the sample. Tumor samples were collected prior to definitive surgery or chemotherapy. Sequencing was performed on tumor tissue. Receptors originate from a human donor with high-grade serous ovarian cancer.

This clone is medium-sized (0.01 to 0.1%) within its sample. The chain is built from TRBV6-5 and TRBJ1-2; TRBD1 aligns across 7 bases. The CDR3 is 14 residues long. Germline CDR1 is MNHEY and CDR2 is SVGAGI. Trimming at V came to 1 base and at J to 3 bases, leaving 2 bases not matched to a gene. CDR3 sequence: CASSYLGTDYGYTF. The CDR3 nucleotides are TGTGCCAGCAGTTACTTAGGGACAGACTATGGCTACACCTTC.

The rearrangement links TRBV2 to TRBJ1-5; D may be TRBD1 (5 bases). Germline-derived CDR1 and CDR2 are SNHLY and FYNNEI. The CDR3 sequence is 16 residues long. V lost 8 bases to trimming and J lost 0 bases, with 17 bases between them. The CDR3 reads CASRLGRGGSNQPQHF. The CDR3 DNA is TGTGCCAGCCGGTTAGGACGGGGGGGTAGCAATCAGCCCCAGCATTTT.

This clone has a handful of counts. The chain employs TRBV10-3 and TRBJ1-2, with a weak D call TRBD1 (5 bases). Germline-derived CDR1 and CDR2 are ENHRY and SYGVKD. Trimming took 10 bases from V and 3 from J, leaving 27 bases between them. This CDR3 region has 17 residues. DNA for the CDR3: TGTGCCACACATCCAAGCACCGGGACGCCGAGGGACTATGGCTACACCTTC. This translates into CATHPSTGTPRDYGYTF.

The rearrangement uses TRBV19 and TRBJ2-2; no firm D call. Germline CDR1 and CDR2: LNHDA and SQIVND (reference sequence). This CDR3 has 15 amino acids. Trimming shortened V by 4 bases and J by 1 base, and 10 bases separated the two germline ends. CDR3 nucleotides: TGTGCCAGTAGTAGGATTCTACGGAACACCGGGGAGCTGTTTTTT. Encoded protein: CASSRILRNTGELFF.

CDR3 nucleotide sequence: TGTGCCAGCAGTTTGGGCCCCTGGGACTCCTACGAGCAGTACTTC. Its translation is CASSLGPWDSYEQYF. The rearrangement links TRBV27 to TRBJ2-7, with no clear D. This CDR3 has 15 amino acids. Germline V CDR1 and CDR2: MNHEY, SMNVEV (reference sequence). The germline V and J ends were trimmed by 3 bases and 0 bases, with 12 bases remaining between them.

V is TRBV19 and J is TRBJ1-5, with TRBD1 matching 8 bases. The CDR3 has 14 residues. V trimming: 5 bases; J trimming: 5 bases; junction bases outside the gene matches: 5. Per germline, CDR1 LNHDA and CDR2 SQIVND (reference sequence). CDR3 bases: TGTGCCAGTAGTCCTGACAGGGGTGATCAGCCCCAGCATTTT. Protein sequence: CASSPDRGDQPQHF.

The chain is built from TRBV7-2 and TRBJ1-1; maybe TRBD1 (6 bases). V was cut by 5 bases and J by 5 bases, with 18 bases left in between. This CDR3 spans 15 amino acids. Germline CDR1 and CDR2: SGHTA and FQGNSA. CDR3 coding DNA: TGTGCCAGCAGCCAAAGGGTCGCTACAGGGACTGAAGCTTTCTTT. This translates into CASSQRVATGTEAFF.

The chain links TRBV7-7 to TRBJ2-5; TRBD2 might be the D (6 bases). The CDR3 length is 15 residues. Germline V gene data show CDR1 as SSHAT and CDR2 as FNYEAQ (reference sequence). Between the trimmed V and J ends, which lost 1 base and 5 bases, there was a span of 14 bases. CDR3 DNA sequence: TGTGCCAGCAGCTTAGGATACGGGAGAGGTGAGACCCAGTACTTC. Amino acids: CASSLGYGRGETQYF.

The CDR3 nucleotides read TGTGCCAGCAGCCCGGGACAGAATCAGCCCCAGCATTTT. This translates into CASSPGQNQPQHF. The chain has TRBV5-4 and TRBJ1-5; TRBD1 agrees at 7 bases. The CDR3 runs to 13 residues. J was trimmed by 4 bases and V by 4 bases; bases with no gene match: 2. CDR1 SGHNT and CDR2 YYREEE come from the germline V gene (reference sequence).

The J gene is TRBJ1-2, the V gene TRBV19; D is unclear. The V and J ends lost 0 bases and 0 bases respectively, with 11 bases between them. The CDR3 is 16 residues long. Germline V gives CDR1 LNHDA, CDR2 SQIVND (reference sequence). CDR3 region: CASSIEGNRANYGYTF. CDR3 nucleotides: TGTGCCAGTAGTATAGAGGGTAACCGCGCTAACTATGGCTACACCTTC.

J is TRBJ2-2 and V is TRBV4-3; D gene unclear. The CDR3 runs to 15 residues. In germline, CDR1 is LGHNA, CDR2 YSLEER. The ends were cut back, 0 bases at V and 5 bases at J, with 10 bases in the middle. The DNA for the CDR3 is TGCGCCAGCAGCCAAGAGTCTCGAAGTACCGGGGAGCTGTTTTTT. Translated, it gives CASSQESRSTGELFF.

DNA of the CDR3: TGTGCCAGCAGCTTAGAAGCTAGGGGAGCTTTCTTT. It is translated as CASSLEARGAFF. The gene calls are TRBV7-9 and TRBJ1-1, with a possible D match to TRBD1 (5 bases). CDR3 size: 12 residues. The V end lost 1 base, the J end lost 10 bases, and 10 bases lay between the germline ends. CDR1 and CDR2 (germline): SEHNR, FQNEAQ (reference sequence).

The rearrangement joins TRBV18 to TRBJ2-5; D unclear. Trimming took off 5 bases at V and 5 bases at J, with 9 bases between the two ends. Germline V lookup: CDR1 KGHSH, CDR2 LQKENI. The CDR3 has 12 amino acids. As DNA, the CDR3 is TGTGCCAGCTCAACCGACGGGGAGACCCAGTACTTC. Amino acid sequence: CASSTDGETQYF.

The CDR3 DNA follows: TGCGCCAGCAGCCAAGATTTCCAGTTAGGCTCCTACGAGCAGTACTTC. Its translation is CASSQDFQLGSYEQYF. The chain combines TRBV4-3 with TRBJ2-7, with D uncertain. This CDR3 contains 16 residues. V dropped 0 bases and J dropped 0 bases, with 12 bases sitting between them. Per the germline V gene, CDR1 is LGHNA and CDR2 is YSLEER.

This chain connects TRBV7-3 to TRBJ2-3; no reliable D call. The V end lost 3 bases, the J end lost 3 bases, and 10 bases lay between the germline ends. Germline-derived CDR1 and CDR2 are SGHTA and FQGTGA. The CDR3 is made up of 14 amino acids. In nucleotides, the CDR3 is TGTGCCAGCAGCTTGGGAATCGGTACAGATACGCAGTATTTT. Amino acids: CASSLGIGTDTQYF.

CDR3 DNA sequence: TGTGCCAGCAGCGTTTGGGGGCGCGCTTTCTTT. It is translated as CASSVWGRAFF. The chain uses TRBV7-2 and TRBJ1-1, with D maybe TRBD1 (6 bases). The V gene lost 5 bases and the J gene lost 11 bases, with 12 bases spanning the gap. Germline V gene sequence: CDR1 SGHTA, CDR2 FQGNSA. The CDR3 is made up of 11 amino acids. Together with reference TRBV7-2 and TRBJ1-1, the CDR3 gives the full variable domain: GAGVSQSPSNKVTEKGKDVELRCDPISGHTALYWYRQSLGQGLEFLIYFQGNSAPDKSGLPSDRFSAERTGGSVSTLTIQRTQQEDSAVYLCASSVWGRAFFGQGTRLTVV.